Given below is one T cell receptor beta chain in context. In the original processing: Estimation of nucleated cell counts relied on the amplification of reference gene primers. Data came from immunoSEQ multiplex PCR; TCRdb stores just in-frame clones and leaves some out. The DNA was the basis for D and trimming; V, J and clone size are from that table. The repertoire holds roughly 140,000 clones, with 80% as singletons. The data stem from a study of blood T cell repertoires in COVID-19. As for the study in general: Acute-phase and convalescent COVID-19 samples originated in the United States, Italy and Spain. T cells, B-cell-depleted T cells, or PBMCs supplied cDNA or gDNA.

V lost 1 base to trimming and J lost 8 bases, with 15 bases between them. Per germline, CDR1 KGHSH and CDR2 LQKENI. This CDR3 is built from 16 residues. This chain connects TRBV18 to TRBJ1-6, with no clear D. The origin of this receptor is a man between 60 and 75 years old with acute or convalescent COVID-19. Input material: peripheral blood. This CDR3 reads CASSPLWAGDDSPLHF. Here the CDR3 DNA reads TGTGCCAGCTCACCACTTTGGGCAGGCGACGATTCACCCCTCCACTTT.